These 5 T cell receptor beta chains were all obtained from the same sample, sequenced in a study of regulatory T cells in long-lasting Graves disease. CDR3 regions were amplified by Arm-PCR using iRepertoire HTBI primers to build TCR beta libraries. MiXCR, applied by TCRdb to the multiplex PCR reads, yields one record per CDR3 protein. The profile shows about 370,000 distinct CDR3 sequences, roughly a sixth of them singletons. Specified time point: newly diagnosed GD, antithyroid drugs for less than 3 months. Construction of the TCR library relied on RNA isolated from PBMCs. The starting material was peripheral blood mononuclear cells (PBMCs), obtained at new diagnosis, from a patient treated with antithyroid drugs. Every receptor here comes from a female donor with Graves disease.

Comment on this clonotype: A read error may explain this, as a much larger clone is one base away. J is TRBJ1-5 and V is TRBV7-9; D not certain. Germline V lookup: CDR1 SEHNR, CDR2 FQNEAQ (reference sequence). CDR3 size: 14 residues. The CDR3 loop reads CVSCQADSNQPQHF. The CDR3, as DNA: TGTGTCAGCTGCCAAGCGGACAGCAATCAGCCCCAGCATTTT.

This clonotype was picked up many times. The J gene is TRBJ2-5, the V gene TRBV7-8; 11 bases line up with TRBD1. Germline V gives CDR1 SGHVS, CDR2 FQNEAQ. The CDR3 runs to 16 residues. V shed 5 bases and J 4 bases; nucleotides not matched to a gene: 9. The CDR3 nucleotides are TGTGCCAGCAGCCCCCCGGGGACAGGGGGGCGAGAGACCCAGTACTTC. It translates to CASSPPGTGGRETQYF.

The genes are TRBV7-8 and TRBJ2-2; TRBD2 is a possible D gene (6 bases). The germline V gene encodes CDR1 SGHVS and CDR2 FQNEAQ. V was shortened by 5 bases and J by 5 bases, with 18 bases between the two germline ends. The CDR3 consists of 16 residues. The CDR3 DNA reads TGTGCCAGCAGCCAACCGCGGCTAGCGCTTACCGGGGAGCTGTTTTTT. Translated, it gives CASSQPRLALTGELFF.

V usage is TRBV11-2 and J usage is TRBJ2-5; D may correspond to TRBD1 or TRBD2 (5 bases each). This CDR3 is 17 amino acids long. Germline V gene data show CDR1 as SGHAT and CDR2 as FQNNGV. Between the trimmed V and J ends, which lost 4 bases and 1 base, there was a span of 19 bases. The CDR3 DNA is TGTGCCAGCAGCTCCCACGGGGCGGCGGAACCCCAAGAGACCCAGTACTTC. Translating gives CASSSHGAAEPQETQYF.

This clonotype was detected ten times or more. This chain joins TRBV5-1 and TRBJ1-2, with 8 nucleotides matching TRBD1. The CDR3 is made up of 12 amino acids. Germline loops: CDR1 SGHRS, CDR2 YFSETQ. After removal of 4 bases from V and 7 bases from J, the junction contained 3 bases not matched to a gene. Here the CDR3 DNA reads TGCGCCAGCAGCGTGGACAGGGTTGGCTACACCTTC. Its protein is CASSVDRVGYTF.